A single sample gave rise to the 23 T cell receptor beta chains below, sequenced in a study of blood T cell repertoires in COVID-19 (dated by TCRdb to the early 2020s). Library construction relied on the immunoSEQ multiplex PCR assay. In TCRdb, the immuneACCESS table is reduced to in-frame sequences with V and J assigned. These tables do not hold every clone; where another copy was compared, an unresolved V gene accounts for under half, and the others remain unexplained. This sample has 150,000 to 180,000 clones in its table, and 70% to 90% of those were observed once. The top ten hold 2.4% of the sample. Specimen: peripheral blood. The receptor source for this set is a woman in her 70s with acute or convalescent COVID-19.

This clone came up once. The genes are TRBV3-1 (or the pseudogene TRBV3-2) and TRBJ1-6, with 8 bases lining up with TRBD1. This CDR3 is 14 amino acids long. Germline trimming cut 2 bases from V and 9 bases from J; bases unmatched to any gene: 3. In germline, CDR1 is LGHDT, CDR2 YNNKEL (reference sequence). CDR3 coding DNA: TGTGCCAGCAGCCAAACAGGGGGGCGTTCACCCCTCCACTTT. This sequence encodes CASSQTGGRSPLHF.

The chain combines TRBV27 with TRBJ1-1; D not certain. The CDR3 runs to 15 residues. The V end was cut by 7 bases, the J end by 3 bases, with 18 bases between. Germline V gene data show CDR1 as MNHEY and CDR2 as SMNVEV (reference sequence). The CDR3 loop reads CASTPIGWRDTEAFF. Here the CDR3 DNA reads TGTGCCAGCACCCCGATCGGCTGGCGGGACACTGAAGCTTTCTTT.

The chain links TRBV15 to TRBJ1-3; D perhaps matches TRBD1 (5 bases). Germline V gene data show CDR1 as LNHNV and CDR2 as YYDKDF (reference sequence). There are 15 residues in the CDR3. V lost 8 bases and J 8 bases, leaving 22 bases between the germline ends. The CDR3 is CATGAQAYKPDTIYF. The CDR3, as DNA: TGTGCCACCGGGGCTCAGGCCTATAAACCTGACACCATATATTTT. Looking up the rest from reference TRBV15 and TRBJ1-3 gives the full variable domain: DAMVIQNPRYQVTQFGKPVTLSCSQTLNHNVMYWYQQKSSQAPKLLFHYYDKDFNNEADTPDNFQSRRPNTSFCFLDIRSPGLGDTAMYLCATGAQAYKPDTIYFGEGSWLTVV.

This chain links TRBV2 with TRBJ2-3, with TRBD2 matching over 10 bases. V was pared by 7 bases and J by 4 bases, with 11 bases of the junction left unmatched. The CDR3 runs 16 residues. CDR1 is SNHLY and CDR2 is FYNNEI in the germline V gene. In DNA form, the CDR3 reads TGTGCCAGCAACAGGCTAGCGGGGGCCCGGGCAGATACGCAGTATTTT. Its protein is CASNRLAGARADTQYF.

The chain uses TRBV27 and TRBJ2-1; 7 nucleotides match TRBD2. Trimming took 2 bases from V and 7 from J; bases not matched to a gene: 8. This CDR3 region has 15 residues. Germline lookup yields CDR1 MNHEY and CDR2 SMNVEV (reference sequence). The CDR3 protein is CASSLEWGGANEQFF. CDR3 in DNA: TGTGCCAGCAGTTTAGAGTGGGGGGGAGCAAATGAGCAGTTCTTC.

This sequence joins TRBV28 and TRBJ1-5; possible D gene TRBD1, 5 bases. CDR1 MDHEN and CDR2 SYDVKM come from the germline V gene. The CDR3 length is 17 residues. Trimming took 1 base from V and 1 from J, leaving 14 bases between them. CDR3 in DNA: TGTGCCAGCAGTTTATCAGCGCCAGGGAGGAGCAATCAGCCCCAGCATTTT. It yields the protein CASSLSAPGRSNQPQHF.

The V gene is TRBV4-2, the J gene TRBJ2-5; TRBD1 matches at 9 bases. Germline V gene data show CDR1 as LGHNA and CDR2 as YNFKEQ. The trim removed 4 bases at V and 7 bases at J, leaving 16 bases unmatched. The CDR3 has 17 amino acids. CDR3 bases: TGTGCCAGCAGCCGGTTAGTGGGACAGGGTGACCCGGGGACCCAGTACTTC. Translating gives CASSRLVGQGDPGTQYF.

The chain combines TRBV27 with TRBJ1-1, with D tentatively TRBD1 (6 bases). The CDR3 contains 12 residues. In germline, CDR1 is MNHEY, CDR2 SMNVEV (reference sequence). Trimming shortened V by 6 bases and J by 2 bases, and 7 bases separated the two germline ends. CDR3 sequence: CASRQGNTEAFF. The CDR3 nucleotides are TGTGCCAGCAGACAGGGTAACACTGAAGCTTTCTTT.

The chain's CDR3 is CAIRRISGTGAGELFF. The CDR3 region has the DNA TGTGCCATCAGACGGATTTCCGGGACGGGGGCCGGGGAGCTGTTTTTT. The chain joins TRBV10-3 to TRBJ2-2, with D perhaps matching TRBD2 (6 bases). CDR3 length equals 16 residues. Trimming removed 6 bases at V and 6 bases at J, with 20 bases between. Germline assignment: CDR1 ENHRY and CDR2 SYGVKD.

The V call is TRBV11-2, the J call TRBJ2-3; 8 nucleotides line up with TRBD2. Germline V CDR1 and CDR2: SGHAT, FQNNGV. The CDR3 loop spans 16 amino acids. V lost 3 bases and J lost 1; bases outside the gene matches: 6. The CDR3 coding sequence is TGTGCCAGCAGCTTTTCCAGCGGGGGAGGCACAGATACGCAGTATTTT. It yields the protein CASSFSSGGGTDTQYF.

V and J are TRBV6-2 or TRBV6-3 and TRBJ1-6, with D unclear. V lost 2 bases and J 2 bases, leaving 7 bases between the germline ends. This CDR3 has 15 residues. Germline V CDR1 and CDR2: MNHEY, SVGEGT. CDR3 in amino acids: CASSYGRAYNSPLHF. The CDR3 DNA is TGTGCCAGCAGTTACGGGAGAGCCTATAATTCACCCCTCCACTTT.

This clone was seen once. The rearrangement uses TRBV19 and TRBJ1-4; 7 bases align to TRBD1. Germline trimming cut 11 bases from V and 5 bases from J; bases unmatched to any gene: 8. Germline lookup yields CDR1 LNHDA and CDR2 SQIVND (reference sequence). This CDR3 region has 13 residues. The CDR3 loop reads CASQRGQNEKLFF. CDR3 DNA sequence: TGTGCCTCCCAAAGGGGGCAGAATGAAAAACTGTTTTTT.

This chain joins TRBV5-1 and TRBJ2-3; D might be TRBD1 (6 bases). Germline-derived CDR1 and CDR2 are SGHRS and YFSETQ. The CDR3 is 16 amino acids. Trimming took off 3 bases at V and 3 bases at J, with 17 bases between the two ends. Written as DNA, the CDR3 is TGCGCCAGCAGCTCAACAGGGTACTCGGTAACAGATACGCAGTATTTT. This gives the protein CASSSTGYSVTDTQYF.

The chain joins TRBV27 to TRBJ1-3; D is unresolved. The V gene's germline CDR1 is MNHEY and CDR2 SMNVEV (reference sequence). CDR3 size: 15 residues. Trimming left V 5 bases short and J 4 bases short, with 15 bases between. CDR3 nucleotides: TGTGCCAGCAGTCGAGATACGGGGTCCGGAAACACCATATATTTT. Translated, it gives CASSRDTGSGNTIYF.

As DNA, the CDR3 is TGTGCCAGCAGCGGGGGCAGACAGGGACAAGAGACCCAGTACTTC. It translates to CASSGGRQGQETQYF. The chain carries TRBV2 and TRBJ2-5, with D tentatively TRBD1 (7 bases). The V end lost 6 bases, the J end lost 2 bases, and 16 bases lay between the germline ends. Germline assignment: CDR1 SNHLY and CDR2 FYNNEI. The CDR3 consists of 15 residues. The complete variable domain, with remaining parts taken from reference TRBV2 and TRBJ2-5, reads EPEVTQTPSHQVTQMGQEVILRCVPISNHLYFYWYRQILGQKVEFLVSFYNNEISEKSEIFDDQFSVERPDGSNFTLKIRSTKLEDSAMYFCASSGGRQGQETQYFGPGTRLLVL.

The rearrangement links TRBV2 to TRBJ1-4; 8 bases map to TRBD1. Unmatched junction bases numbered 7, after V lost 6 bases and J lost 4 bases. The CDR3 is made up of 15 amino acids. The germline gives CDR1 SNHLY, CDR2 FYNNEI. CDR3 amino acids: CASRTRTGRNEKLFF. CDR3 DNA: TGTGCCAGCAGGACCCGGACAGGGCGTAATGAAAAACTGTTTTTT.

The chain has TRBV6-5 and TRBJ2-3, with 7 nucleotides matching TRBD2. The CDR3 totals 13 residues. Germline-derived CDR1 and CDR2 are MNHEY and SVGAGI. Germline trimming cut 8 bases from V and 2 bases from J; bases unmatched to any gene: 4. CDR3 sequence: CASEGLTTDTQYF. The CDR3 nucleotides read TGTGCCAGCGAGGGACTAACCACAGATACGCAGTATTTT.

CDR3 coding DNA: TGTGCCAGTAGCTCCTCCGGGACAGGGGTGGAGGGAGGCAATCAGCCCCAGCATTTT. Protein product: CASSSSGTGVEGGNQPQHF. The chain joins TRBV19 to TRBJ1-5; 10 bases agree with TRBD1. The CDR3 totals 19 residues. J lost 2 bases, V lost 6 bases, and 16 bases had no gene match. Germline assignment: CDR1 LNHDA and CDR2 SQIVND (reference sequence).

The chain carries TRBV3-1 (or the pseudogene TRBV3-2) and TRBJ2-5, with D unresolved. The length of the CDR3 is 15 residues. Germline V CDR1 and CDR2: LGHDT, YNNKEL (reference sequence). V gave up 2 bases and J gave up 1 base, with 11 bases separating them. CDR3 bases: TGTGCCAGCAGCCAAAATGGGCTGTCCCAAGAGACCCAGTACTTC. This sequence encodes CASSQNGLSQETQYF.

The chain joins TRBV25-1 to TRBJ1-4, with D unclear. V lost 1 base and J lost 8, with 14 bases in between. Germline values: CDR1 MGHDK, CDR2 SYGVNS. This CDR3 has 15 residues. CDR3 in amino acids: CASSESRQFYEKLFF. DNA for the CDR3: TGTGCCAGCAGTGAATCCCGCCAATTCTACGAAAAACTGTTTTTT.

The J gene is TRBJ2-1, the V gene TRBV6-5, with a weak D call TRBD2 (5 bases). V shed 6 bases and J shed 2 bases, with 14 bases lying between them. Germline CDR1 and CDR2: MNHEY and SVGAGI. This CDR3 has 15 amino acids. The CDR3 reads CASRPAVATYNEQFF. The CDR3 nucleotides read TGTGCCAGCAGGCCAGCGGTTGCCACCTACAATGAGCAGTTCTTC.

V and J are TRBV3-1 (or the pseudogene TRBV3-2) and TRBJ1-2; no firm D call. This CDR3 contains 15 residues. V was clipped by 1 base and J by 6 bases, with 15 bases between them. The V gene's germline CDR1 is LGHDT and CDR2 YNNKEL (reference sequence). This CDR3 is CASSQAGMPLNGYTF. The DNA for the CDR3 is TGTGCCAGCAGCCAAGCGGGGATGCCTTTAAATGGCTACACCTTC.

This clone has just a few counts. V usage is TRBV9 and J usage is TRBJ1-5; D unresolved. Germline-derived CDR1 and CDR2 are SGDLS and YYNGEE. This CDR3 has 14 amino acids. V lost 2 bases to trimming and J lost 9 bases, with 15 bases between them. CDR3 sequence reads: CASSVGSGSGPQHF. The CDR3 nucleotides read TGTGCCAGCAGCGTTGGATCCGGGTCGGGGCCCCAGCATTTT.